The 2 T cell receptor beta chains given below trace back to one sample, sequenced in a study of T-cell reconstitution after alpha-beta-depleted transplantation in children. Construction of the TCRbeta library involved unique molecular identifiers. Each CDR3 protein is one row after TCRdb ran MiXCR on the PCR reads. The sample lists approximately 170,000 distinct CDR3 sequences; over 8.5% were seen once. Source: PBMCs, taken before TCRalphabeta/CD19-depleted stem cell transplant. All receptors come from a boy between 2 and 10 years old with acute myeloid leukemia, due to receive a stem cell transplant.

This clonotype was observed many times. This sequence joins TRBV4-1 and TRBJ2-3; D is unclear. This CDR3 region has 15 residues. Trimming removed 0 bases at V and 8 bases at J, with 15 bases between. Germline values: CDR1 MGHRA, CDR2 YSYEKL. CDR3 coding DNA: TGCGCCAGCAGCCAAGATGTTTTAGGGTCAGGTACGCAGTATTTT. It specifies CASSQDVLGSGTQYF.

A remark on this clonotype: One base away lies a much larger clone, so this may be a sequencing read error. V is TRBV4-2 and J is TRBJ2-7; TRBD1 is a possible D gene (5 bases). The CDR3 length is 13 residues. CDR1 and CDR2 from the germline V gene are LGHNA and YNFKEQ. Trimming removed 4 bases from V and 0 bases from J, with 7 bases in between. CDR3 in amino acids: CASSPGISYEQYV. DNA of the CDR3: TGTGCCAGCAGCCCAGGGATCTCCTACGAGCAGTACGTC.